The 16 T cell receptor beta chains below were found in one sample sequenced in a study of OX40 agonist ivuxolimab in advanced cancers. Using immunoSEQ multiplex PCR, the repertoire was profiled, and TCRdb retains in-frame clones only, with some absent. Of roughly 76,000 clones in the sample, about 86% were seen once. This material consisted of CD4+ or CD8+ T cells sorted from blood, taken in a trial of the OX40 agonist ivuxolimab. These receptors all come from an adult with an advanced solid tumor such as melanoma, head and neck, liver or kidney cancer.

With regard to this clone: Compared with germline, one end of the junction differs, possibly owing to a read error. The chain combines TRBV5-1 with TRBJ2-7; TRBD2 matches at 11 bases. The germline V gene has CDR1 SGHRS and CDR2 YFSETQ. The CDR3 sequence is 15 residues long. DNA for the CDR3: TGTGCCAGCAGCTTGGTTACTAGCGGGAGCTACGAGCAGTACTTC. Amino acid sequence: CASSLVTSGSYEQYF.

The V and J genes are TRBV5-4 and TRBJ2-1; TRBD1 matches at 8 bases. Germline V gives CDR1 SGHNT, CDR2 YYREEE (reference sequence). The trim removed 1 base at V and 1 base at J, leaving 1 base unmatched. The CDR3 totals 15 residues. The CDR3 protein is CASSLRQGSYNEQFF. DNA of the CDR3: TGTGCCAGCAGCTTGAGACAGGGGTCCTACAATGAGCAGTTCTTC.

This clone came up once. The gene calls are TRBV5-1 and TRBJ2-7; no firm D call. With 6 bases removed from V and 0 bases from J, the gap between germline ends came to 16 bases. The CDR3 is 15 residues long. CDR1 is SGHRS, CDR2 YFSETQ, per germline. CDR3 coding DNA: TGCGCCAGCAACGAAGGGCGGACCACCTCCTACGAGCAGTACTTC. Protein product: CASNEGRTTSYEQYF.

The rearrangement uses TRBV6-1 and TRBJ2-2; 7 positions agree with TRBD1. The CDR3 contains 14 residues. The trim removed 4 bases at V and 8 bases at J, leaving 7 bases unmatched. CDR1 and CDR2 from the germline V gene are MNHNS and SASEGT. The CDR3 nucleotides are TGTGCCAGCAGTGTCGACAGGGCTTTTGGGGAGCTGTTTTTT. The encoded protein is CASSVDRAFGELFF.

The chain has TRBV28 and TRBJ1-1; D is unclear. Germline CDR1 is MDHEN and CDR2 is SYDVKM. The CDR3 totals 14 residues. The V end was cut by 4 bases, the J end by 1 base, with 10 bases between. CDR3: CASSYPGKNTEAFF. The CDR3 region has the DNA TGTGCCAGCAGTTACCCCGGGAAGAACACTGAAGCTTTCTTT. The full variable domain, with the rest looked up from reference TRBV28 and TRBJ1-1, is DVKVTQSSRYLVKRTGEKVFLECVQDMDHENMFWYRQDPGLGLRLIYFSYDVKMKEKGDIPEGYSVSREKKERFSLILESASTNQTSMYLCASSYPGKNTEAFFGQGTRLTVV.

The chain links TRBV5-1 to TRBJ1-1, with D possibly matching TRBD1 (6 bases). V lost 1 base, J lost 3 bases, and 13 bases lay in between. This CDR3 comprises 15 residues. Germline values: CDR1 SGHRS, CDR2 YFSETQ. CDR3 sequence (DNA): TGCGCCAGCAGCTTGTTACCGGGGGCGGACACTGAAGCTTTCTTT. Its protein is CASSLLPGADTEAFF.

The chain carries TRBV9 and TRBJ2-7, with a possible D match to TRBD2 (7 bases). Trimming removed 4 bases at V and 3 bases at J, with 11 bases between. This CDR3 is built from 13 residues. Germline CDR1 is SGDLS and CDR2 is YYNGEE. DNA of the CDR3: TGTGCCAGCAGCTATAGGGGGGGCTACGAGCAGTACTTC. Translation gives CASSYRGGYEQYF.

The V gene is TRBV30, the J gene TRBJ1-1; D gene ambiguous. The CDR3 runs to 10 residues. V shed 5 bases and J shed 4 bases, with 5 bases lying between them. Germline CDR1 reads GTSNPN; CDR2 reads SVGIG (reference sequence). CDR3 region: CAWGRTEAFF. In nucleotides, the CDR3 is TGTGCCTGGGGTCGCACTGAAGCTTTCTTT.

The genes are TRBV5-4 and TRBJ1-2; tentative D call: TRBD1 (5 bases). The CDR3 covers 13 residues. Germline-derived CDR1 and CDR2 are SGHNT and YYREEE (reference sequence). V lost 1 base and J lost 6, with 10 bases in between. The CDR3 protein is CASSLYGTHGYTF. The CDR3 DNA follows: TGTGCCAGCAGCTTGTACGGGACCCATGGCTACACCTTC. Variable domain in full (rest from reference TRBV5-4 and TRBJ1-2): ETGVTQSPTHLIKTRGQQVTLRCSSQSGHNTVSWYQQALGQGPQFIFQYYREEENGRGNFPPRFSGLQFPNYSSELNVNALELDDSALYLCASSLYGTHGYTFGSGTRLTVV.

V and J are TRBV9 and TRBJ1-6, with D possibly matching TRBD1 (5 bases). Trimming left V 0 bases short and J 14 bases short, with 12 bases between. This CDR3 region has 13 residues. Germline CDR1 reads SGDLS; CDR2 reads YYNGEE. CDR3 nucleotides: TGTGCCAGCAGCGTAGTGAAGGCGGGGGCCCTCCACTTT. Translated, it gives CASSVVKAGALHF.

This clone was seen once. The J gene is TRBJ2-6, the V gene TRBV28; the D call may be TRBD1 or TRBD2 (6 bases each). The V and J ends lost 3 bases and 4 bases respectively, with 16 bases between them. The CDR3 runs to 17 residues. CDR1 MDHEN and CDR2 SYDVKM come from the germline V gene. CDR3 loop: CASSFIRGLLGANVLTF. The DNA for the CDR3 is TGTGCCAGCAGTTTCATCCGGGGGCTGCTCGGGGCCAACGTCCTGACTTTC.

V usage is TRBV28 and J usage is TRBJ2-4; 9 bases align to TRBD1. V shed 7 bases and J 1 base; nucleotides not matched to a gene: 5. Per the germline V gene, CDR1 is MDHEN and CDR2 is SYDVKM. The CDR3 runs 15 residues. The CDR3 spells CASTPGQGAKNIQYF. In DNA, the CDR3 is TGTGCCAGCACCCCCGGACAGGGGGCCAAAAACATTCAGTACTTC.

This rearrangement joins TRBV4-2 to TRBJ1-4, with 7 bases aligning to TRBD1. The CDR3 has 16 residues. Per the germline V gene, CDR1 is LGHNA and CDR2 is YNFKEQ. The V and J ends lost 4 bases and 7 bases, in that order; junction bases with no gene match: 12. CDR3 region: CASSRGEQGLAEKLFF. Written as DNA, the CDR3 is TGTGCCAGCAGCCGGGGGGAACAGGGGCTGGCTGAAAAACTGTTTTTT.

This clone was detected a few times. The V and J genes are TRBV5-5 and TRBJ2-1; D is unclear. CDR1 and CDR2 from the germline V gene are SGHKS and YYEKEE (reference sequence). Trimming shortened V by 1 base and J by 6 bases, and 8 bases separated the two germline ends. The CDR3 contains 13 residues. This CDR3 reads CASSLSGVNEQFF. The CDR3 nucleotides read TGTGCCAGCAGCTTGTCAGGCGTCAATGAGCAGTTCTTC.

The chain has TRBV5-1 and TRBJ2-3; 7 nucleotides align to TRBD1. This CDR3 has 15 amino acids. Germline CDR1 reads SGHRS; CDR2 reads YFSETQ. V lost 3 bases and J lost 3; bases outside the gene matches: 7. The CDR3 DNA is TGCGCCAGCAGCTCCCAAGGCAGGGGGACAGATACGCAGTATTTT. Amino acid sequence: CASSSQGRGTDTQYF.

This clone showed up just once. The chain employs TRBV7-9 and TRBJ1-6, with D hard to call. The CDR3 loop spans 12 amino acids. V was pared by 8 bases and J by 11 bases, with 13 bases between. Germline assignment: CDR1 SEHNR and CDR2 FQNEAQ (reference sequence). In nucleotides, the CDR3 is TGTGCCAGCGGGCAGGACTCGACACCCCTCCACTTT. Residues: CASGQDSTPLHF.